Below, one T cell receptor (beta chain) is given with its context. Its matching antigen is unknown. Trimming cost V 2 bases and J 2 bases; bases outside gene matches: 11. CDR1 and CDR2 (germline): SEHNR, FQNEAQ (reference sequence). This CDR3 spans 17 amino acids. This sample stems from a study of T cell responses to AZD1222 COVID-19 vaccine. General observations from the study: Most donors were white British and more were female, and clonal diversity was possibly underestimated.

Assay: immunoSEQ multiplex PCR; the TCRdb copy retains only in-frame clones and omits some. The sample has 150,000 to 200,000 clones; 94% are singletons. This clonotype was obtained from an adult in good health. The chain couples TRBV7-9 to TRBJ2-7, with 8 bases aligning to TRBD2. The material was peripheral blood, obtained on day 0 of AZD1222 vaccination. In DNA form, the CDR3 reads TGTGCCAGCAGCTTATTCGCGGCAGCGGGAGCCGCCTACGAGCAGTACTTC. It yields the protein CASSLFAAAGAAYEQYF. Drawing the rest from reference TRBV7-9 and TRBJ2-7, the complete variable domain is DTGVSQNPRHKITKRGQNVTFRCDPISEHNRLYWYRQTLGQGPEFLTYFQNEAQLEKSRLLSDRFSAERPKGSFSTLEIQRTEQGDSAMYLCASSLFAAAGAAYEQYFGPGTRLTVT.